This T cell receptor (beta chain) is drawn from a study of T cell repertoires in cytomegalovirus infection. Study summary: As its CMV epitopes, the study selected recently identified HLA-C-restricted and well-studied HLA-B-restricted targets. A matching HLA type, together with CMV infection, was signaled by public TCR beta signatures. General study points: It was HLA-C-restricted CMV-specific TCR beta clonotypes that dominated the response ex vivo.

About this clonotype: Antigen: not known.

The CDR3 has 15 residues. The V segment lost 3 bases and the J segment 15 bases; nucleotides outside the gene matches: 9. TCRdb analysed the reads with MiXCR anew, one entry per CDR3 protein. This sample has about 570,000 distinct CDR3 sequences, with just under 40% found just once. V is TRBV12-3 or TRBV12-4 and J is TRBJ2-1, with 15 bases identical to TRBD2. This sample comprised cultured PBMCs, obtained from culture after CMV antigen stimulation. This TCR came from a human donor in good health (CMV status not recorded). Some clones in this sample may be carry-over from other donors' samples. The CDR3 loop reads CASSFSRTSGGAAFF. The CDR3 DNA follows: TGTGCCAGCAGTTTCTCGCGGACTAGCGGGGGGGCTGCGTTCTTC.